These T cell receptor beta chains were read from a single sample in a study of post-analysis software for immune sequencing data. MiXCR, applied by TCRdb to the PCR reads, yields one record per CDR3 protein. The table records 350,000 to 450,000 distinct CDR3 sequences, 30% to 40% of them present only once. The specimen was blood. The receptors stem from a girl between 2 and 10 years old with multiple sclerosis. Both conserved end residues are part of each CDR3. The order of the fields is CDR3 length, clone size, J gene, V gene, D gene, CDR3 protein, CDR3 DNA. A D gene is named only where the DNA matches it firmly. The size entry is marked missing in some rows and otherwise reads once, few, many or a size class.

cdr3_length: 14
clone_size: .
j_call: TRBJ2-7
v_call: TRBV5-1
d_call: TRBD1
cdr3_aa: CASNDRGGFGEQYF
cdr3_nt: TGCGCCAGCAACGACAGGGGGGGTTTTGGCGAGCAGTACTTC

cdr3_length: 16
clone_size: few
j_call: TRBJ2-5
v_call: TRBV5-1
d_call: TRBD1
cdr3_aa: CASSLANRGSVETQYF
cdr3_nt: TGCGCCAGCAGCTTGGCCAACAGGGGCTCGGTGGAGACCCAGTACTTC

cdr3_length: 15
clone_size: once
j_call: TRBJ2-7
v_call: TRBV9
d_call: .
cdr3_aa: CASSPMGTPRYEQYF
cdr3_nt: TGTGCCAGCAGCCCCATGGGGACTCCTCGCTACGAGCAGTACTTC

cdr3_length: 20
clone_size: few
j_call: TRBJ1-2
v_call: TRBV6-5
d_call: .
cdr3_aa: CASSYFGESRGLRIGYGYTF
cdr3_nt: TGTGCCAGCAGTTACTTCGGGGAAAGTAGAGGCTTACGGATTGGCTATGGCTACACCTTC

cdr3_length: 15
clone_size: .
j_call: TRBJ2-7
v_call: TRBV2
d_call: .
cdr3_aa: CASSEWSAGSYEQYF
cdr3_nt: TGTGCCAGCAGTGAATGGTCCGCAGGATCCTACGAGCAGTACTTC

cdr3_length: 13
clone_size: many
j_call: TRBJ1-1
v_call: TRBV7-3
d_call: .
cdr3_aa: CASSPRLAAEAFF
cdr3_nt: TGTGCCAGCAGCCCCCGGTTAGCGGCTGAAGCTTTCTTT

cdr3_length: 15
clone_size: .
j_call: TRBJ1-5
v_call: TRBV2
d_call: .
cdr3_aa: CASSEFMGGQQPQHF
cdr3_nt: TGTGCCAGCAGTGAATTCATGGGGGGCCAACAGCCCCAGCATTTT

cdr3_length: 16
clone_size: many
j_call: TRBJ2-1
v_call: TRBV11-3
d_call: .
cdr3_aa: CASSLDWSGPYNEQFF
cdr3_nt: TGTGCCAGCAGCTTAGATTGGTCGGGACCTTACAATGAGCAGTTCTTC

cdr3_length: 11
clone_size: .
j_call: TRBJ2-7
v_call: TRBV6-6
d_call: .
cdr3_aa: CASRAPYEQYF
cdr3_nt: TGTGCCAGCAGGGCCCCCTACGAGCAGTACTTC

cdr3_length: 15
clone_size: few
j_call: TRBJ2-7
v_call: TRBV4-3
d_call: TRBD1
cdr3_aa: CASSQDWTGAYEQYF
cdr3_nt: TGCGCCAGCAGCCAAGACTGGACAGGAGCCTACGAGCAGTACTTC

cdr3_length: 15
clone_size: once
j_call: TRBJ2-7
v_call: TRBV6-5
d_call: TRBD1
cdr3_aa: CASRIRTGHSYEQYF
cdr3_nt: TGTGCCAGCAGGATTCGGACAGGGCACTCCTACGAGCAGTACTTC

cdr3_length: 14
clone_size: .
j_call: TRBJ2-1
v_call: TRBV4-1
d_call: TRBD2
cdr3_aa: CASRLAGGRGEQFF
cdr3_nt: TGCGCCAGCAGACTAGCGGGGGGGCGGGGTGAGCAGTTCTTC

cdr3_length: 17
clone_size: .
j_call: TRBJ1-2
v_call: TRBV28
d_call: TRBD1
cdr3_aa: CASSSTGGGLANYGYTF
cdr3_nt: TGTGCCAGCAGCTCTACAGGGGGCGGTCTGGCTAACTATGGCTACACCTTC

cdr3_length: 16
clone_size: .
j_call: TRBJ1-1
v_call: TRBV6-6
d_call: TRBD1
cdr3_aa: CASSPSRGRGITEAFF
cdr3_nt: TGTGCCAGCAGTCCATCCAGGGGGCGCGGAATCACTGAAGCTTTCTTT

cdr3_length: 13
clone_size: .
j_call: TRBJ2-7
v_call: TRBV20-1
d_call: TRBD1
cdr3_aa: CSAADRADYEQYF
cdr3_nt: TGCAGTGCTGCTGACAGGGCGGACTACGAGCAGTACTTC

cdr3_length: 17
clone_size: .
j_call: TRBJ1-1
v_call: TRBV5-1
d_call: .
cdr3_aa: CASSLVTVWGARTEAFF
cdr3_nt: TGCGCCAGCAGCTTGGTAACGGTCTGGGGGGCGCGGACTGAAGCTTTCTTT

cdr3_length: 15
clone_size: .
j_call: TRBJ2-7
v_call: TRBV6-5
d_call: .
cdr3_aa: CASSYGTGVPYEQYF
cdr3_nt: TGTGCCAGCAGTTACGGGACGGGAGTCCCCTACGAGCAGTACTTC

cdr3_length: 11
clone_size: few
j_call: TRBJ2-1
v_call: TRBV12-3/TRBV12-4
d_call: .
cdr3_aa: CASRAIFRLFF
cdr3_nt: TGTGCCAGCAGGGCTATTTTCCGGCTGTTCTTC

cdr3_length: 14
clone_size: few
j_call: TRBJ2-5
v_call: TRBV2
d_call: .
cdr3_aa: CASSEARRGETQYF
cdr3_nt: TGTGCCAGCAGTGAAGCGCGGAGGGGAGAGACCCAGTACTTC

cdr3_length: 15
clone_size: .
j_call: TRBJ2-4
v_call: TRBV4-2
d_call: TRBD1
cdr3_aa: CASSQETGFAYGQYF
cdr3_nt: TGTGCCAGCAGCCAAGAGACAGGGTTTGCCTACGGGCAGTACTTC

cdr3_length: 15
clone_size: .
j_call: TRBJ2-2
v_call: TRBV7-3
d_call: .
cdr3_aa: CASSSGVEATGELFF
cdr3_nt: TGTGCCAGCAGCTCAGGAGTAGAGGCCACCGGGGAGCTGTTTTTT

cdr3_length: 13
clone_size: few
j_call: TRBJ2-7
v_call: TRBV6-6
d_call: TRBD1
cdr3_aa: CASIGQGSYEQYF
cdr3_nt: TGTGCCAGCATCGGACAGGGCTCCTACGAGCAGTACTTC

cdr3_length: 16
clone_size: few
j_call: TRBJ1-5
v_call: TRBV4-1
d_call: .
cdr3_aa: CASSQLPGLFNQPQHF
cdr3_nt: TGCGCCAGCAGCCAGCTGCCGGGACTGTTCAATCAGCCCCAGCATTTT

cdr3_length: 13
clone_size: .
j_call: TRBJ1-1
v_call: TRBV29-1
d_call: .
cdr3_aa: CSVRQVYQHKAFF
cdr3_nt: TGCAGCGTTAGACAAGTATACCAACATAAAGCTTTCTTT

cdr3_length: 13
clone_size: many
j_call: TRBJ2-5
v_call: TRBV2
d_call: TRBD2
cdr3_aa: CASLAGSQETQYF
cdr3_nt: TGTGCCAGCCTAGCGGGGAGTCAAGAGACCCAGTACTTC

cdr3_length: 15
clone_size: few
j_call: TRBJ2-1
v_call: TRBV15
d_call: TRBD1
cdr3_aa: CATSRDRDSVGEQFF
cdr3_nt: TGTGCCACCAGCAGAGATAGGGACAGTGTGGGTGAGCAGTTCTTC

cdr3_length: 17
clone_size: few
j_call: TRBJ1-4
v_call: TRBV10-3
d_call: .
cdr3_aa: CAISDVSHRKTNEKLFF
cdr3_nt: TGTGCCATCAGTGATGTTAGTCATCGGAAAACTAATGAAAAACTGTTTTTT

cdr3_length: 13
clone_size: .
j_call: TRBJ1-5
v_call: TRBV12-3/TRBV12-4
d_call: .
cdr3_aa: CASSLSVNQPQHF
cdr3_nt: TGTGCCAGCAGTTTGTCGGTAAATCAGCCCCAGCATTTT

cdr3_length: 18
clone_size: few
j_call: TRBJ2-7
v_call: TRBV27
d_call: TRBD2
cdr3_aa: CASRLSLGTSGSSYEQYF
cdr3_nt: TGTGCCAGCAGGCTTAGCCTCGGGACTAGCGGGAGCTCCTACGAGCAGTACTTC

cdr3_length: 13
clone_size: .
j_call: TRBJ2-1
v_call: TRBV29-1
d_call: TRBD2
cdr3_aa: CSEGREGHNEQFF
cdr3_nt: TGCAGCGAGGGGAGGGAGGGCCACAATGAGCAGTTCTTC

cdr3_length: 14
clone_size: few
j_call: TRBJ2-7
v_call: TRBV5-1
d_call: .
cdr3_aa: CASSGGRGPDEQYF
cdr3_nt: TGCGCCAGCAGCGGGGGACGCGGTCCGGACGAGCAGTACTTC

cdr3_length: 14
clone_size: .
j_call: TRBJ2-5
v_call: TRBV27
d_call: TRBD2
cdr3_aa: CASSLLAAKETQYF
cdr3_nt: TGTGCCAGCAGTTTACTAGCGGCCAAAGAGACCCAGTACTTC

cdr3_length: 14
clone_size: .
j_call: TRBJ2-7
v_call: TRBV5-1
d_call: TRBD2
cdr3_aa: CASSLGTSSDEQYF
cdr3_nt: TGCGCCAGCAGCTTGGGGACTAGCAGCGACGAGCAGTACTTC

cdr3_length: 13
clone_size: .
j_call: TRBJ2-1
v_call: TRBV6-2/TRBV6-3
d_call: .
cdr3_aa: CASSFNRGNEQFF
cdr3_nt: TGTGCCAGCAGTTTTAACCGGGGGAATGAGCAGTTCTTC

cdr3_length: 15
clone_size: .
j_call: TRBJ1-1
v_call: TRBV15
d_call: TRBD1
cdr3_aa: CVTSENRGPDTEAFF
cdr3_nt: TGTGTCACCAGCGAAAACAGGGGCCCGGACACTGAAGCTTTCTTT

cdr3_length: 15
clone_size: few
j_call: TRBJ1-1
v_call: TRBV7-2
d_call: .
cdr3_aa: CASSLEGGMNTEAFF
cdr3_nt: TGTGCCAGCAGCTTAGAGGGGGGAATGAACACTGAAGCTTTCTTT

cdr3_length: 14
clone_size: .
j_call: TRBJ2-1
v_call: TRBV29-1
d_call: .
cdr3_aa: CSVDPTGGYNEQFF
cdr3_nt: TGCAGCGTCGATCCAACCGGGGGCTACAATGAGCAGTTCTTC

cdr3_length: 16
clone_size: few
j_call: TRBJ2-7
v_call: TRBV7-2
d_call: .
cdr3_aa: CASSLALGEVTHEQYF
cdr3_nt: TGTGCCAGCAGCTTAGCGTTGGGGGAGGTAACTCACGAGCAGTACTTC

cdr3_length: 17
clone_size: few
j_call: TRBJ2-7
v_call: TRBV7-2
d_call: .
cdr3_aa: CASSIGPSTNGAYEQYF
cdr3_nt: TGTGCCAGCAGCATCGGGCCTAGCACAAATGGGGCCTACGAGCAGTACTTC

cdr3_length: 15
clone_size: .
j_call: TRBJ1-1
v_call: TRBV7-2
d_call: .
cdr3_aa: CASSLGGVRNTEAFF
cdr3_nt: TGTGCCAGCAGCTTAGGTGGGGTGCGGAACACTGAAGCTTTCTTT

cdr3_length: 14
clone_size: few
j_call: TRBJ2-1
v_call: TRBV20-1
d_call: .
cdr3_aa: CSVPPGQGINEQFF
cdr3_nt: .

cdr3_length: 18
clone_size: few
j_call: TRBJ2-1
v_call: TRBV5-1
d_call: TRBD2
cdr3_aa: CASSLWTKAGSISDEQFF
cdr3_nt: TGCGCCAGCAGCTTGTGGACCAAAGCGGGATCAATTTCGGATGAGCAGTTCTTC

cdr3_length: 14
clone_size: .
j_call: TRBJ2-1
v_call: TRBV12-3/TRBV12-4
d_call: .
cdr3_aa: CASSLVADYNEQFF
cdr3_nt: TGTGCCAGCAGTTTAGTAGCGGATTACAATGAGCAGTTCTTC

cdr3_length: 13
clone_size: few
j_call: TRBJ2-3
v_call: TRBV29-1
d_call: .
cdr3_aa: CSAVGVSTDTQYF
cdr3_nt: TGCAGCGCCGTCGGTGTTAGCACAGATACGCAGTATTTT

cdr3_length: 13
clone_size: few
j_call: TRBJ1-2
v_call: TRBV24-1
d_call: .
cdr3_aa: CATSDLGDYGYTF
cdr3_nt: TGTGCCACCAGTGATTTGGGGGACTATGGCTACACCTTC

cdr3_length: 15
clone_size: .
j_call: TRBJ2-5
v_call: TRBV7-2
d_call: .
cdr3_aa: CASSFWVAPAETQYF
cdr3_nt: TGTGCCAGCAGCTTCTGGGTTGCCCCGGCGGAGACCCAGTACTTC

cdr3_length: 15
clone_size: .
j_call: TRBJ2-1
v_call: TRBV28
d_call: .
cdr3_aa: CASSKGPIAPNEQFF
cdr3_nt: TGTGCCAGCAGCAAGGGCCCCATTGCCCCTAATGAGCAGTTCTTC